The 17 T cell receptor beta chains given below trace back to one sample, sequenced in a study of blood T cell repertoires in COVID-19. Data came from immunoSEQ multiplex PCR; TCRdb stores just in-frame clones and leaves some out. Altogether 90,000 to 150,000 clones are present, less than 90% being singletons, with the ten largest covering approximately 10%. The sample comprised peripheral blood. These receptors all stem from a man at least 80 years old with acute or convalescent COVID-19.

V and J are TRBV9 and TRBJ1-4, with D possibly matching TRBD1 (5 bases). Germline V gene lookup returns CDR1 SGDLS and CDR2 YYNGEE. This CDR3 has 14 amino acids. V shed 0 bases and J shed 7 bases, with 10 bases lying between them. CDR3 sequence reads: CASSVGQGGEKLFF. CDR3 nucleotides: TGTGCCAGCAGCGTAGGTCAGGGAGGTGAAAAACTGTTTTTT.

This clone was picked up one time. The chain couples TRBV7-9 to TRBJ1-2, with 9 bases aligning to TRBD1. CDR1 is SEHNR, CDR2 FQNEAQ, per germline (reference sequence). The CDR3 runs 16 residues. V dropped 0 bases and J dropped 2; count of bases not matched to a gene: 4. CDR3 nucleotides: TGTGCCAGCAGCTTAGCGGGACAGGGCTACAACTATGGCTACACCTTC. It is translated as CASSLAGQGYNYGYTF.

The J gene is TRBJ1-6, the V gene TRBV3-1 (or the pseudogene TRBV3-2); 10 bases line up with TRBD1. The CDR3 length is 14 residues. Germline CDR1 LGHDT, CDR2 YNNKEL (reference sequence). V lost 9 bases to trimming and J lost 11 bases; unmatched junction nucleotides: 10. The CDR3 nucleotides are TGTGCCAGTGATACAGGACAGGGGGAGGCACCCCTCCACTTT. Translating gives CASDTGQGEAPLHF.

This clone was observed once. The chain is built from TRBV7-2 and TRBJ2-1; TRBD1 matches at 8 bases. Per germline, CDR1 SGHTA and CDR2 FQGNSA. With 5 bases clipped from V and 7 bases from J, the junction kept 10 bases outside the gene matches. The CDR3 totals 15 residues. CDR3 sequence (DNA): TGTGCCAGCAGCGCAGGGACAGGAAGGAAAAATGAGCAGTTCTTC. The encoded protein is CASSAGTGRKNEQFF.

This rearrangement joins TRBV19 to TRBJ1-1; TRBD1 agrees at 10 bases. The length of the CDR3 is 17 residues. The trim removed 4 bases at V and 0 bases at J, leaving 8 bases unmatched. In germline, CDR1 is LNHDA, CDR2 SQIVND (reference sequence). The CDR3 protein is CASSTRDRGLLNTEAFF. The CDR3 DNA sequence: TGTGCCAGTAGTACCCGGGACAGGGGCCTCTTGAACACTGAAGCTTTCTTT.

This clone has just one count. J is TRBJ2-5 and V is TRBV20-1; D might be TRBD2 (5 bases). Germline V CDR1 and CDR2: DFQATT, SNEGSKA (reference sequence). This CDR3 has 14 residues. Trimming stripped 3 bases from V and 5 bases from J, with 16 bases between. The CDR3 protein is CSASRVGVGETQYF. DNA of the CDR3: TGCAGTGCTAGTCGGGTCGGGGTGGGGGAGACCCAGTACTTC.

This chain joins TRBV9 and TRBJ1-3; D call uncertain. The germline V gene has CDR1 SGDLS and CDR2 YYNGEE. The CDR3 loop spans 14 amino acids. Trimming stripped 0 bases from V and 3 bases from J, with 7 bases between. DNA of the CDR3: TGTGCCAGCAGCGTAGCTCGGTATGGAAACACCATATATTTT. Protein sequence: CASSVARYGNTIYF.

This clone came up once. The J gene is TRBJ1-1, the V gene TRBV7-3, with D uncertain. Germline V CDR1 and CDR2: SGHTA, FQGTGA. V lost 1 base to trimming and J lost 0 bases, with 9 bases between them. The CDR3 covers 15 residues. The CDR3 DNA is TGTGCCAGCAGCTTAATTCCGCAGTTGAACACTGAAGCTTTCTTT. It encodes CASSLIPQLNTEAFF. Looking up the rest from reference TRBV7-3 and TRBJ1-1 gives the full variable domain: GAGVSQTPSNKVTEKGKYVELRCDPISGHTALYWYRQSLGQGPEFLIYFQGTGAADDSGLPNDRFFAVRPEGSVSTLKIQRTERGDSAVYLCASSLIPQLNTEAFFGQGTRLTVV.

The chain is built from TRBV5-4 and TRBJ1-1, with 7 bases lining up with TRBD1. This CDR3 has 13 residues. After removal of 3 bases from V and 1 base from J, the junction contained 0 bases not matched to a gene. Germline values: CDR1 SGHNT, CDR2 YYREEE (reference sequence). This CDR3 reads CASSYRGNTEAFF. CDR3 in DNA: TGTGCCAGCAGCTACAGGGGGAACACTGAAGCTTTCTTT. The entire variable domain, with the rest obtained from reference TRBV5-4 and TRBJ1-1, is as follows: ETGVTQSPTHLIKTRGQQVTLRCSSQSGHNTVSWYQQALGQGPQFIFQYYREEENGRGNFPPRFSGLQFPNYSSELNVNALELDDSALYLCASSYRGNTEAFFGQGTRLTVV.

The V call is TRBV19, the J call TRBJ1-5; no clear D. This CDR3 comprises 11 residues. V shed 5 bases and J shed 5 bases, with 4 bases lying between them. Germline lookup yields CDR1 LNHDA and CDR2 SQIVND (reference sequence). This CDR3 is CASSRDQPQHF. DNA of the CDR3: TGTGCCAGTAGTCGGGATCAGCCCCAGCATTTT.

CDR3 in amino acids: CATAGVGNTIYF. The CDR3 DNA reads TGTGCCACCGCAGGGGTTGGAAACACCATATATTTT. The chain is built from TRBV10-3 and TRBJ1-3, with D possibly matching TRBD1 (6 bases). The CDR3 loop spans 12 amino acids. CDR1 is ENHRY and CDR2 is SYGVKD in the germline V gene. The ends were cut back, 10 bases at V and 3 bases at J, with 10 bases in the middle.

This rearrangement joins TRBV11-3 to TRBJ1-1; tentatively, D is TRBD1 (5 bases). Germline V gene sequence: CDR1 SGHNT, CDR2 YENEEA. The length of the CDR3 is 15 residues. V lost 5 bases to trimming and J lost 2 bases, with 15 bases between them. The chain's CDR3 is CASSPGAGGNTEAFF. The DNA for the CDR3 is TGTGCCAGCAGCCCCGGGGCGGGGGGAAACACTGAAGCTTTCTTT.

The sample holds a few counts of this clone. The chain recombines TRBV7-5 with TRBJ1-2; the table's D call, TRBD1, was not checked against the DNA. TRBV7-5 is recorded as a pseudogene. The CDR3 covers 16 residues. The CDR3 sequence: CVRSLARGCSNYGYTF. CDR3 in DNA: TGTGTCAGAAGCTTAGCCAGGGGGTGTAGTAACTATGGCTACACCTTC.

The CDR3 loop is CASRETRQDLNTEAFF. The CDR3, as DNA: TGTGCCAGCAGAGAAACGCGACAGGACTTGAACACTGAAGCTTTCTTT. The chain couples TRBV25-1 to TRBJ1-1; D is perhaps TRBD1 (6 bases). This CDR3 is built from 16 residues. Germline CDR1 is MGHDK and CDR2 is SYGVNS. The V gene lost 6 bases and the J gene lost 0 bases, with 17 bases spanning the gap.

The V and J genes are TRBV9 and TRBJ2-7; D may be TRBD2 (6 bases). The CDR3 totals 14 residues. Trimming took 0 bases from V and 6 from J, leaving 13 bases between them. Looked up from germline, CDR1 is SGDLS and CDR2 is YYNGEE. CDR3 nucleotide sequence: TGTGCCAGCAGCGTAGCTAGCGCACCGGCCGAGCAGTACTTC. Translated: CASSVASAPAEQYF.

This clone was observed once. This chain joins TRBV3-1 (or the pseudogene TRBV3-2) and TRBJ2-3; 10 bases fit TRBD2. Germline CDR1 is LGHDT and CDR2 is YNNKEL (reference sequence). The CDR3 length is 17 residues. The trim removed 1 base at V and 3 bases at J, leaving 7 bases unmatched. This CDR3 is CASSQVGGGLATDTQYF. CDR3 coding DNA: TGTGCCAGCAGCCAAGTCGGTGGGGGACTAGCGACAGATACGCAGTATTTT.

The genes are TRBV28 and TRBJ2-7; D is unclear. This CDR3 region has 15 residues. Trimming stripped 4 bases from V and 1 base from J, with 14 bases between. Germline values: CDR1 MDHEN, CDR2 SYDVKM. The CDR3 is CASSSAGSVSYEQYF. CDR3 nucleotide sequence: TGTGCCAGCAGTTCGGCAGGTTCCGTTTCCTACGAGCAGTACTTC.